This is a list of T cell receptor beta chains from one sample in a study of T cell responses to AZD1222 COVID-19 vaccine. Clones were sequenced by immunoSEQ multiplex PCR, and TCRdb holds only the in-frame ones, with some missing. The sample contains about 100,000 clones, about 89% of which appear only once. The sample was peripheral blood, taken 28 days after the second AZD1222 dose. The source of these receptors is an adult who received the AZD1222 COVID-19 vaccine. The CDR3 runs from the conserved cysteine through the conserved F or W. A D gene is named only where the DNA matches it firmly. Size values are once, few and many counts, or a class for expanded clones, and some rows have none.

-	-	TRBV27	TRBJ2-1	CASSTRGNEQFF	TGTGCCAGCAGCACCCGGGGGAATGAGCAGTTCTTC
many	-	TRBV4-1	TRBJ2-7	CASSHLSSTYEQYF	TGCGCCAGCAGCCACTTATCATCCACCTACGAGCAGTACTTC
-	TRBD1	TRBV28	TRBJ1-4	CASSRTDRWETNEKLFF	TGTGCCAGCAGCCGCACGGACAGGTGGGAAACTAATGAAAAACTGTTTTTT
-	TRBD1	TRBV10-3	TRBJ2-7	CAISESSGQGYEQYF	TGTGCCATCAGTGAGTCATCTGGACAGGGGTACGAGCAGTACTTC
-	-	TRBV7-3	TRBJ2-5	CASSSRGWVPQETQYF	TGTGCCAGCAGCTCCCGGGGGTGGGTGCCACAAGAGACCCAGTACTTC
-	-	TRBV7-3	TRBJ1-3	CASSPLREEANGNTIYF	TGTGCCAGCAGCCCTCTAAGGGAGGAGGCGAACGGAAACACCATATATTTT
-	-	TRBV4-1	TRBJ2-1	CASSPKGGNNQQFF	TGCGCCAGCAGCCCGAAAGGTGGGAATAATCAGCAGTTCTTC
-	-	TRBV19	TRBJ1-2	CASSIVTGNYGYTF	TGTGCCAGTAGTATAGTGACGGGAAACTATGGCTACACCTTC
-	-	TRBV7-2	TRBJ1-1	CASSIYDRNTEAFF	TGTGCCAGCAGCATCTACGACAGAAACACTGAAGCTTTCTTT
-	TRBD1	TRBV15	TRBJ2-7	CATSIGTGQSSYEQYF	TGTGCCACCAGCATCGGGACAGGCCAGAGCTCCTACGAGCAGTACTTC
-	-	TRBV7-2	TRBJ2-7	CASSPLGGGPSSYEQYF	TGTGCCAGCAGCCCCCTGGGGGGAGGTCCAAGCTCCTACGAGCAGTACTTC
once	-	TRBV3-1/TRBV3-2	TRBJ2-7	CASSQGLASYEQYF	TGTGCCAGCAGCCAAGGGCTAGCTTCCTACGAGCAGTACTTC
few	-	TRBV12-5	TRBJ1-2	CASALEGNYGYTF	TGTGCTAGTGCCCTGGAGGGGAACTATGGCTACACCTTC
once	TRBD1	TRBV5-1	TRBJ1-1	CASSFTGVPLNTEAFF	TGCGCCAGCAGCTTTACAGGGGTCCCGTTAAACACTGAAGCTTTCTTT
-	TRBD2	TRBV7-2	TRBJ2-1	CASSQVGTSSYNEQFF	TGTGCCAGCAGCCAGGTCGGGACTAGCAGTTACAATGAGCAGTTCTTC
-	-	TRBV6-2/TRBV6-3	TRBJ1-1	CASSYPASVGTRGDTEAFF	TGTGCCAGCAGTTACCCGGCGTCTGTGGGCACGCGTGGGGACACTGAAGCTTTCTTT
few	-	TRBV7-3	TRBJ2-1	CASSSITRAIESNEQFF	TGTGCCAGCAGCTCAATTACTAGGGCAATCGAAAGCAATGAGCAGTTCTTC
-	-	TRBV5-1	TRBJ1-4	CASSPPGENEKLFF	TGCGCCAGCAGTCCCCCGGGGGAAAATGAAAAACTGTTTTTT
-	TRBD2	TRBV7-8	TRBJ2-1	CASSPSTGGPGVQFF	TGTGCCAGCAGCCCAAGTACGGGGGGGCCTGGTGTGCAGTTCTTC
-	TRBD1	TRBV10-2	TRBJ2-7	CASRDRGYEQYF	TGCGCCAGCAGAGACAGGGGTTACGAGCAGTACTTC
-	TRBD2	TRBV27	TRBJ2-1	CASSPLAGGGFYNEQFF	TGTGCCAGCAGTCCTCTAGCGGGGGGGGGATTCTACAATGAGCAGTTCTTC
few	TRBD1	TRBV19	TRBJ2-5	CASRMTGSQETQYF	TGTGCCAGTAGAATGACAGGGTCCCAAGAGACCCAGTACTTC
once	TRBD2	TRBV2	TRBJ2-5	CASSASGEETQYF	TGTGCCAGCAGTGCTAGCGGGGAAGAGACCCAGTACTTC
-	-	TRBV2	TRBJ1-6	CASRKQGSENSPLHF	TGTGCCAGCAGAAAGCAGGGGTCAGAAAATTCACCCCTCCACTTT
few	-	TRBV29-1	TRBJ1-2	CSVGQSDGYTF	TGCAGCGTTGGACAGTCCGATGGCTACACCTTC
few	TRBD1	TRBV4-1	TRBJ1-2	CASSQGQANYGYTF	TGCGCCAGCAGCCAGGGACAGGCTAACTATGGCTACACCTTC
few	TRBD1	TRBV28	TRBJ1-5	CASSPRRGNQPQHF	TGTGCCAGCAGTCCGCGCAGGGGGAATCAGCCCCAGCATTTT
-	-	TRBV11-1	TRBJ2-5	CASSYGSMETQYF	TGTGCCAGCAGCTACGGGAGCATGGAGACCCAGTACTTC
-	-	TRBV11-3	TRBJ1-1	CASSGAATEAFF	TGTGCCAGCAGCGGGGCGGCCACTGAAGCTTTCTTT
-	-	TRBV4-2	TRBJ2-7	CASSQAGGHREQYF	TGTGCCAGCAGCCAAGCTGGGGGGCATCGGGAGCAGTACTTC
-	TRBD1	TRBV7-2	TRBJ2-5	CASSFVGTGKETQYF	TGTGCCAGCAGCTTCGTAGGGACAGGGAAAGAGACCCAGTACTTC
-	-	TRBV9	TRBJ2-7	CASSVESGFSYEQYF	TGTGCCAGCAGCGTAGAGAGCGGGTTCTCCTACGAGCAGTACTTC
-	-	TRBV15	TRBJ1-1	CATSRDYGGDMNTEAFF	TGTGCCACCAGCAGAGATTATGGCGGGGACATGAACACTGAAGCTTTCTTT
-	-	TRBV7-3	TRBJ1-2	CASSLNQGRGYTF	TGTGCCAGCAGCTTAAACCAGGGCCGGGGCTACACCTTC
-	TRBD1	TRBV5-1	TRBJ1-2	CASSLTGGNYGYTF	TGCGCCAGCAGCCTGACAGGGGGTAACTATGGCTACACCTTC
-	-	TRBV7-9	TRBJ1-2	CASSLALGVGYTF	TGTGCCAGCAGCTTAGCGCTTGGGGTAGGCTACACCTTC